These T cell receptor beta chains were read from a single sample in a study of cytomegalovirus exposure and HLA in healthy donors. TCRdb's table, derived via immunoSEQ multiplex PCR, lists solely in-frame clones and lacks some. The data hold under 85,000 clones, with about four fifths observed a single time. The sequenced material came from PBMCs. The receptors were gathered from a man aged 35 to 55 in good health and CMV-seronegative. CDR3s include the opening cysteine and the closing phenylalanine or tryptophan.

TRBJ2-3 | TRBV6-5 | 13 | CASRGAGTDTQYF
TRBJ2-3 | TRBV7-3 | 16 | CASSFGLAGVTDTQYF
TRBJ2-1 | TRBV19 | 13 | CASSASLRYEQFF
TRBJ2-7 | TRBV7-9 | 14 | CSSSATSGNYEQYF
TRBJ2-3 | TRBV27 | 15 | CASRQAGANTDTQYF
TRBJ1-1 | TRBV28 | 12 | CASSSTGTEAFF
TRBJ2-2 | TRBV10-3 | 14 | CATTRGTNTGELFF
TRBJ2-3 | TRBV27 | 13 | CASSPSGFDTQYF
TRBJ1-3 | TRBV6-1 | 13 | CASTPRGGNTIYF
TRBJ2-3 | TRBV4-1 | 16 | CASSQDSREETDTQYF
TRBJ2-7 | TRBV12-5 | 16 | CASGLVGPRAAYEQYF
TRBJ2-1 | TRBV19 | 13 | CASWTGPGNEQFF
TRBJ2-3 | TRBV10-3 | 15 | CAITPGQGGTDTQYF